This entry is about one T cell receptor (beta chain). Its specific antigen is unknown. No base quality values were provided; no much bigger clone lies one nucleotide off. TCRbeta CDR3 regions were amplified from genomic DNA using the immunoSEQ Assay, a bias-controlled multiplex PCR. The paper's data handling went like this. The number of nucleated cells in each sample was estimated from the amplification of reference gene primers within the assay. To quantify the absolute abundance of each unique TCRbeta CDR3 rearrangement, sequence reads were collapsed and filtered. Productive Simpson clonality was computed per sample as the square root of Simpson's diversity index over productive rearrangements. This immuneACCESS table, as held by TCRdb, lists in-frame sequences with V and J called but not all clones. Of the missing ones, under half trace to an unresolved V gene in checked studies; the others have no known cause. V, J and clone size derive from that table, while D and trimming were established from the DNA sequence. The table for this sample lists about 150,000 clones; about 85% of them were counted only once. About 6.9% of the sample is held by the ten biggest clonotypes.

At one collaborating source in Seattle, patients were enrolled during active infection and were followed longitudinally through the course of disease. Each collaborating institution followed its own protocols to collect whole blood in K2EDTA tubes. For TCRbeta analysis, collaborator samples were shipped as frozen whole blood, as isolated PBMCs, or as DNA extracted from either sample type. This sample stems from a study of blood T cell repertoires in COVID-19 (TCRdb year 2020). About the investigation overall: Collaborator samples came from the United States, Italy and Spain and covered acute and convalescent phases of COVID-19. The material from the prospective study consisted of cDNA or gDNA derived from T cells, B-cell-depleted T cells, or PBMCs. Subjects who had been exposed to COVID-19, were actively infected with it, or had recovered from it provided the deeply sampled blood TCRbeta repertoires that made up the dataset. The repertoires were released in a freely available public database meant as a resource for research on the immune response to SARS-CoV-2. Samples came from the ongoing ImmuneRACE study (first 160 participants) plus 1,254 subjects from 6 global collaborators. A de-identified subject ID, COVID-19 status, age in years and sex were almost always included in the sample metadata. Where available, HLA class I and class II types were obtained from metadata supplied by the sample provider rather than from assay-based typing. Overall results and qualifications from the work: Clinical and demographic metadata were provided uncurated, with the amount varying by source and participant.

The germline ends are 10 bases apart after V is trimmed by 3 bases and J by 4 bases. Via the germline V gene (reference sequence), CDR1 is SGHNT and CDR2 YYREEE. Taken from cysteine to phenylalanine, the CDR3 has 14 residues. Only the CDR3 region is kept as DNA, spanning 42 bases read in frame from base 1. The rearranged segments are TRBV5-4 and TRBJ1-4; the D gene assignment is ambiguous. This receptor was obtained from a man aged 80 or over with COVID-19, enrolled during active disease. The sample was peripheral blood. The CDR3 sequence is CASSWSGVNEKLFF. The nucleotide sequence reads as follows: TGTGCCAGCAGCTGGTCGGGAGTTAATGAAAAACTGTTTTTT.